This record covers a single T cell receptor (beta chain). The antigen remains undetermined. A universal primer binding site was introduced by template switching. The final cDNA contained unique molecular identifiers. MiXCR was run by TCRdb on the 5' RACE reads, yielding one entry per CDR3 protein. The data hold a few hundred thousand distinct CDR3 sequences, with 13% to 15% observed a single time. The sample is drawn from a study of identical twins. Germline-derived CDR1 and CDR2 are SGHRS and YFSETQ. This CDR3 has 15 residues. Deletions cut 0 bases from V and 2 bases from J, with 11 bases between. Findings and caveats of the study: Cord blood beta clonotypes that were abundant carried fewer insertions, and memory repertoires showed no such trend.

This sample also appeared in a second study, on yellow fever vaccine responses in identical twins.

The chain carries TRBV5-1 and TRBJ2-5; D is perhaps TRBD1 or TRBD2 (5 bases each). Sequenced input: CD4+ T cells sorted from blood. The TCR was taken from a woman under 30 in good health. The CDR3 region is CASSLGGKGQETQYF. In nucleotides, the CDR3 is TGCGCCAGCAGCTTGGGGGGGAAGGGGCAAGAGACCCAGTACTTC.